One and the same sample provided the 30 T cell receptor beta chains below, sequenced in a study of blood T cell repertoires in COVID-19. Here immunoSEQ multiplex PCR was the method, and the copy in TCRdb shows in-frame clones only, minus some. The sample holds around 200,000 clones; around four fifths are singletons and the top ten take around 6.5%. Source material: peripheral blood. Receptor source: a woman between 35 and 50 years old with acute or convalescent COVID-19.

Here the CDR3 DNA reads TGTGCCAGCACGTGGGAGGGTGAAAACATTCAGTACTTC. Protein product: CASTWEGENIQYF. The genes are TRBV7-9 and TRBJ2-4, with 7 bases that match TRBD2. CDR3 length: 13 residues. Germline CDR1 SEHNR, CDR2 FQNEAQ (reference sequence). With 7 bases clipped from V and 5 bases from J, the junction kept 5 bases outside the gene matches.

This clone was found once. CDR3 DNA: TGTGCCTCCCGGGGACAGCCACAAGAGACCCAGTACTTC. Translating it yields CASRGQPQETQYF. The rearrangement uses TRBV7-9 and TRBJ2-5; 7 bases line up with TRBD1. This CDR3 is built from 13 residues. Germline CDR1 and CDR2: SEHNR and FQNEAQ (reference sequence). V lost 11 bases, J lost 2 bases, and 8 bases stayed unmatched.

The chain couples TRBV6-1 to TRBJ1-4; TRBD1 agrees at 8 bases. The germline V gene has CDR1 MNHNS and CDR2 SASEGT. V shed 2 bases, J shed 8 bases, and the junction held 4 bases outside the gene matches. The CDR3 sequence is 14 residues long. In DNA, the CDR3 is TGTGCCAGCAGTGAACGGACAGGGTTCGAAAAACTGTTTTTT. It encodes CASSERTGFEKLFF.

This chain connects TRBV7-2 to TRBJ1-2; the D gene is possibly TRBD1 (5 bases). CDR3 length equals 14 residues. Germline loops: CDR1 SGHTA, CDR2 FQGNSA. Trimming cost V 3 bases and J 0 bases, with 8 bases left between them. For the CDR3, the DNA is TGTGCCAGCAGCTTCGACAGCTCTAACTATGGCTACACCTTC. This encodes CASSFDSSNYGYTF. Variable domain in full (rest from reference TRBV7-2 and TRBJ1-2): GAGVSQSPSNKVTEKGKDVELRCDPISGHTALYWYRQSLGQGLEFLIYFQGNSAPDKSGLPSDRFSAERTGGSVSTLTIQRTQQEDSAVYLCASSFDSSNYGYTFGSGTRLTVV.

The rearrangement links TRBV24-1 to TRBJ2-5; tentative D call: TRBD1 (6 bases). Deletions cut 3 bases from V and 0 bases from J, with 13 bases between. CDR1 is KGHDR, CDR2 SFDVKD, per germline. This CDR3 spans 16 amino acids. The CDR3 coding sequence is TGTGCCACCAGTGATGCCCCACAGGGAAACCAAGAGACCCAGTACTTC. Protein sequence: CATSDAPQGNQETQYF.

The rearrangement links TRBV2 to TRBJ1-2; possible D gene TRBD1, 6 bases. From germline, CDR1 is SNHLY and CDR2 FYNNEI. This CDR3 has 13 residues. V was clipped by 4 bases and J by 3 bases, with 9 bases between them. In nucleotides, the CDR3 is TGTGCCAGCAGTGCGCAGGGGTACTATGGCTACACCTTC. Its protein product is CASSAQGYYGYTF.

The chain carries TRBV12-3 or TRBV12-4 and TRBJ1-6; D gene ambiguous. Between the trimmed V and J ends, which lost 8 bases and 8 bases, there was a span of 13 bases. The CDR3 totals 13 residues. DNA for the CDR3: TGTGCCAGCTCACTTTTCACCTATTCACCCCTCCACTTT. Its translation: CASSLFTYSPLHF.

The V gene is TRBV6-5, the J gene TRBJ2-3, with no clear D. Germline CDR1 MNHEY, CDR2 SVGAGI. Deletions cut 7 bases from V and 1 base from J, with 12 bases between. This CDR3 contains 14 residues. The DNA for the CDR3 is TGTGCCAGCAACTCAGGTGGTGGCACAGATACGCAGTATTTT. This sequence encodes CASNSGGGTDTQYF.

The genes are TRBV2 and TRBJ2-1; tentative D call: TRBD2 (6 bases). The CDR3 covers 12 residues. Germline V gene sequence: CDR1 SNHLY, CDR2 FYNNEI. This CDR3 is CAGRTQRGEQFF. In DNA form, the CDR3 reads TGTGCGGGGAGGACTCAGCGTGGTGAGCAGTTCTTC.

The chain has TRBV7-8 and TRBJ1-1, with TRBD1 matching 8 bases. Germline V gene lookup returns CDR1 SGHVS and CDR2 FQNEAQ. V gave up 5 bases and J gave up 1 base; unmatched junction bases: 12. CDR3 length: 17 residues. CDR3 sequence: CASSETGAFYPNTEAFF. The DNA for the CDR3 is TGTGCCAGCAGCGAGACAGGGGCGTTTTACCCGAACACTGAAGCTTTCTTT.

This clone has only one observation. This sequence joins TRBV5-1 and TRBJ1-1; 8 nucleotides align to TRBD1. V gave up 4 bases and J gave up 1 base; unmatched junction bases: 3. Germline assignment: CDR1 SGHRS and CDR2 YFSETQ. The CDR3 length is 14 residues. Written as DNA, the CDR3 is TGCGCCAGCAGCCCAGGGACAGGGAACACTGAAGCTTTCTTT. The encoded protein is CASSPGTGNTEAFF.

J is TRBJ1-5 and V is TRBV6-5; D not certain. The CDR3 contains 13 residues. V was pared by 0 bases and J by 7 bases, with 7 bases between. Germline CDR1 MNHEY, CDR2 SVGAGI. The DNA of the CDR3 is TGTGCCAGCAGTTACTCGAGAGGGCAGCCCCAGCATTTT. Amino acid sequence: CASSYSRGQPQHF.

The chain couples TRBV11-2 to TRBJ2-7; TRBD1 matches at 9 bases. After removal of 3 bases from V and 5 bases from J, the junction contained 11 bases not matched to a gene. CDR1 and CDR2 from the germline V gene are SGHAT and FQNNGV. The CDR3 sequence is 16 residues long. The CDR3 spells CASSFFLGQGRDEQYF. The CDR3 DNA follows: TGTGCCAGCAGCTTCTTCTTGGGACAGGGTAGAGACGAGCAGTACTTC.

This sequence joins TRBV12-3 or TRBV12-4 and TRBJ2-1, with a tentative D call TRBD2 (6 bases). The germline V and J ends were trimmed by 7 bases and 6 bases, with 13 bases remaining between them. This CDR3 contains 13 residues. CDR3 residues: CASNFGSSNEQFF. The CDR3 bases are TGTGCCAGCAATTTCGGGAGCAGCAATGAGCAGTTCTTC.

The rearrangement links TRBV5-6 to TRBJ1-1; tentative D call: TRBD1 (5 bases). The CDR3 consists of 16 residues. CDR1 is SGHDT and CDR2 is YYEEEE in the germline V gene. V lost 0 bases and J 3 bases, leaving 15 bases between the germline ends. The CDR3 spells CASSLVVRASDTEAFF. CDR3 sequence (DNA): TGTGCCAGCAGCTTGGTCGTCAGGGCGAGCGACACTGAAGCTTTCTTT.

The chain carries TRBV10-3 and TRBJ1-1; D unclear. Germline CDR1 reads ENHRY; CDR2 reads SYGVKD. The CDR3 has 13 residues. With 8 bases removed from V and 1 base from J, the gap between germline ends came to 11 bases. CDR3: CAIGIGGNTEAFF. CDR3 bases: TGTGCCATCGGTATAGGAGGGAACACTGAAGCTTTCTTT.

The rearrangement links TRBV7-2 to TRBJ2-3, with 8 bases aligning to TRBD2. V lost 0 bases to trimming and J lost 6 bases; unmatched junction nucleotides: 8. CDR1 and CDR2 from the germline V gene are SGHTA and FQGNSA. There are 16 residues in the CDR3. This chain's CDR3 is CASSLAPGGEVDTQYF. CDR3 sequence (DNA): TGTGCCAGCAGCTTAGCCCCCGGGGGGGAGGTGGATACGCAGTATTTT.

Remarks on this clone: A junction end diverges from the germline sequence, so it may reflect a read error. The rearrangement links TRBV7-9 to TRBJ1-2; 12 nucleotides line up with TRBD1. The germline V gene encodes CDR1 SEHNR and CDR2 FQNEAQ (reference sequence). The CDR3 runs to 13 residues. Here the CDR3 reads CASSSGTGGNYSF. CDR3 bases: TGTGCCAGCAGCTCAGGGACAGGGGGCAATTACTCCTTC.

This clone was recorded once. This chain uses TRBV19 with TRBJ2-7; 9 bases match TRBD1. V shed 1 base and J 3 bases; nucleotides not matched to a gene: 16. The germline V gene encodes CDR1 LNHDA and CDR2 SQIVND (reference sequence). The length of the CDR3 is 19 residues. The CDR3 loop reads CASSIAIIGSGTGIYEQYF. The CDR3, as DNA: TGTGCCAGTAGTATAGCAATCATAGGTTCTGGGACAGGGATCTACGAGCAGTACTTC.

J is TRBJ1-2 and V is TRBV6-5; a possible D gene is TRBD1 (5 bases). The ends were cut back, 6 bases at V and 3 bases at J, with 14 bases in the middle. The CDR3 is 14 residues long. Germline lookup yields CDR1 MNHEY and CDR2 SVGAGI. The CDR3 coding sequence is TGTGCCAGCAGCCAGGAAAGGGGTGACTATGGCTACACCTTC. This sequence encodes CASSQERGDYGYTF.

On this clone itself: The sample has other DNA sequences that encode this CDR3 too. V is TRBV20-1 and J is TRBJ2-7; D is undetermined. V gave up 2 bases and J gave up 5 bases, with 7 bases separating them. The CDR3 has 11 residues. CDR1 is DFQATT, CDR2 SNEGSKA, per germline (reference sequence). In nucleotides, the CDR3 is TGCAGTGCTAGACCCCGTGACGAGCAGTACTTC. This sequence encodes CSARPRDEQYF.

This clone was detected only once. The chain combines TRBV15 with TRBJ2-7, with D maybe TRBD1 (6 bases). In germline, CDR1 is LNHNV, CDR2 YYDKDF (reference sequence). Trimming shortened V by 0 bases and J by 0 bases, and 12 bases separated the two germline ends. The CDR3 loop spans 16 amino acids. The CDR3: CATSREQLDSSYEQYF. The CDR3 DNA is TGTGCCACCAGCAGAGAGCAACTGGACAGCTCCTACGAGCAGTACTTC. Combining the CDR3 with reference TRBV15 and TRBJ2-7 gives the whole variable domain DAMVIQNPRYQVTQFGKPVTLSCSQTLNHNVMYWYQQKSSQAPKLLFHYYDKDFNNEADTPDNFQSRRPNTSFCFLDIRSPGLGDTAMYLCATSREQLDSSYEQYFGPGTRLTVT.

The V and J genes are TRBV28 and TRBJ1-2; tentative D call: TRBD1 (5 bases). CDR3 length equals 13 residues. The germline CDR1 and CDR2 sequences are MDHEN and SYDVKM. Trimming removed 6 bases at V and 5 bases at J, with 13 bases between. CDR3 DNA sequence: TGTGCCAGCAGCTTCAATGGGGCTTATGGCTACACCTTC. The encoded protein is CASSFNGAYGYTF.

The CDR3, as DNA: TGCGCCAGCAGCCAAGAGGGCAGCGGGATTACTGAGCAGTTCTTC. It specifies CASSQEGSGITEQFF. The rearrangement uses TRBV4-1 and TRBJ2-1; the match to TRBD2 covers 7 bases. Looked up from germline, CDR1 is MGHRA and CDR2 is YSYEKL. V lost 0 bases to trimming and J lost 9 bases; unmatched junction nucleotides: 8. The length of the CDR3 is 15 residues.

The chain couples TRBV2 to TRBJ1-5; 10 bases line up with TRBD1. Germline V gene data show CDR1 as SNHLY and CDR2 as FYNNEI. J was trimmed by 9 bases and V by 4 bases; bases with no gene match: 9. The CDR3 has 15 residues. CDR3 nucleotide sequence: TGTGCCAGCAGTGGACTCCGGGACAGGGGAGGGCCCCAGCATTTT. It specifies CASSGLRDRGGPQHF.

This sequence joins TRBV24-1 and TRBJ1-1; the D is unclear. This CDR3 contains 13 residues. Trimming stripped 7 bases from V and 2 bases from J, with 10 bases between. The V gene's germline CDR1 is KGHDR and CDR2 SFDVKD. DNA of the CDR3: TGTGCCACCAGAGGAGTACCTAACACTGAAGCTTTCTTT. It is translated as CATRGVPNTEAFF.

The V call is TRBV4-1, the J call TRBJ2-7; TRBD1 agrees at 10 bases. Trimming cost V 4 bases and J 3 bases; bases outside gene matches: 15. This CDR3 has 18 amino acids. Per germline, CDR1 MGHRA and CDR2 YSYEKL. The CDR3 sequence: CASSRRIRGQGSHYEQYF. CDR3 nucleotides: TGCGCCAGCAGCCGAAGAATCCGGGGACAGGGGTCTCACTACGAGCAGTACTTC.

A single count supports this clone. The gene calls are TRBV4-1 and TRBJ1-1; D uncertain. Germline V lookup: CDR1 MGHRA, CDR2 YSYEKL. The CDR3 has 15 residues. The V and J ends lost 3 bases and 4 bases respectively, with 15 bases between them. The CDR3, as DNA: TGCGCCAGCAGCCAGGAGGATCTGGGTGCCACTGAAGCTTTCTTT. Its translation: CASSQEDLGATEAFF.

The chain is built from TRBV12-3 or TRBV12-4 and TRBJ1-1; a weak D match, TRBD1 (6 bases). Trimming stripped 7 bases from V and 1 base from J, with 10 bases between. The CDR3 totals 13 residues. The CDR3 loop is CASIGQPNTEAFF. CDR3 in DNA: TGTGCCAGCATAGGACAGCCGAACACTGAAGCTTTCTTT.

The V call is TRBV10-3, the J call TRBJ1-6; TRBD1 matches 8 bases. The J segment lost 3 bases and the V segment lost 4 bases, leaving 5 bases of the junction unmatched. CDR3 length equals 16 residues. Per the germline V gene, CDR1 is ENHRY and CDR2 is SYGVKD. CDR3 in amino acids: CAISGRTGIYNSPLHF. The CDR3 coding sequence is TGTGCCATCAGTGGAAGGACAGGGATCTATAATTCACCCCTCCACTTT.